The sample holds a few counts of the clone carrying this TCR beta chain. Gene names and germline refer to mouse. The CDR3 end is not reached by the read, which stops 1 residue before it; the germline J gene fills it in. TCRdb's copy holds only in-frame clones and misses some; the assay was immunoSEQ multiplex PCR. Of more than 4,000 clones in the sample, approximately 49% were seen once. As to time point: mouse harvest day 14 after allogeneic transplant. Mouse grafts combined 10^7 T-cell-depleted bone marrow cells with 10^6 splenic CD5+ T cells. This entry comes from a study of tissue T cells after allogeneic stem cell transplantation. CDR1 SGHSA and CDR2 FRNQAP come from the germline V gene. The CDR3 totals 14 residues. The V end was cut by 5 bases, the J end by 0 bases, with 11 bases between.

Sequences were obtained from lymph node tissue. V gene TRBV16 combines with J gene TRBJ2-7; possible D gene TRBD1, 6 bases. This sequence was found in a female BALB/c mouse given C57BL/6 T cells with graft-versus-host disease after an allogeneic hematopoietic cell transplant. The CDR3 sequence is CASSRQASSYEQYF. The part of the CDR3 DNA that was read is TGTGCAAGCAGCCGACAGGCGAGCTCCTATGAACAGTAC.